The subject of this entry is one T cell receptor (beta chain). Its antigen is still unknown. Germline CDR1 reads SGDLS; CDR2 reads YYNGEE. This CDR3 comprises 15 residues. The J segment lost 4 bases and the V segment lost 4 bases, leaving 7 bases of the junction unmatched. The sample comes from a study of shared clonotypes between healthy human individuals. Study-level points and caveats: Clonotype sharing levels among donors were expected to vary with sequencing depth. Compared with clonotypes that all four donors shared, non-shared clonotypes had lower generation probabilities. Represented diversity (both genetic and exposure-history) was limited by the small number of donors.

In the source study's methods: Junction-only immunoSEQ data arrived without quality scores, meaning filtering differed. The method was immunoSEQ multiplex PCR; TCRdb's version includes in-frame clones alone and lacks a portion of them. V, J and clone size reflect that table, while D and trimming were determined from the DNA. This sample has 1 million to 1.2 million clones; approximately 77% occur once, and the top ten carry more than 0.85%. This clonotype was obtained from a man between 18 and 35 years old in good health. Some clones in this sample may be carry-over from other donors' samples. The chain employs TRBV9 and TRBJ1-1; 10 bases agree with TRBD1. Sequenced: memory CD4+ T cells from PBMCs. Subset defined: CD45RA-negative fraction. The CDR3 bases are TGTGCCAGCAGCCCGATCGGACAGGGGGGCACTGAAGCTTTCTTT. Translated: CASSPIGQGGTEAFF.